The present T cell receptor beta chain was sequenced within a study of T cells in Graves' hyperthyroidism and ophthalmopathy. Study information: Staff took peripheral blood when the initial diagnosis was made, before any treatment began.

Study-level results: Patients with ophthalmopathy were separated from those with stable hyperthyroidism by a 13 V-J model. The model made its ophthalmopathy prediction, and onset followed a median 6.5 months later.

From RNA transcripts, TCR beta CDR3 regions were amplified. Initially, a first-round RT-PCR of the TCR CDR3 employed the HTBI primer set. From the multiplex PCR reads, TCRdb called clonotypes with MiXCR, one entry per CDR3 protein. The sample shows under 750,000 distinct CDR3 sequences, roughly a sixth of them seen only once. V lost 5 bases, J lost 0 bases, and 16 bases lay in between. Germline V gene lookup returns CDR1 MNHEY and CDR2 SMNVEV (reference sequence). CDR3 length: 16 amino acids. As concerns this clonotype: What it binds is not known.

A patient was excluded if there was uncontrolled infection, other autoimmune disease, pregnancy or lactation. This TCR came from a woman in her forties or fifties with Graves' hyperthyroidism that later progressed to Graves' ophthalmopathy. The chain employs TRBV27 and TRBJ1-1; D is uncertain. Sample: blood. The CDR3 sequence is CASSPLRVTMNTEAFF. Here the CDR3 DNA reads TGTGCCAGCAGTCCCCTGAGGGTCACTATGAACACTGAAGCTTTCTTT.